A single sample is the source of the 31 T cell receptor beta chains below, sequenced in a study of beta chain features in type 1 diabetes. All of the isolated RNA was reverse transcribed, so expressed TCRB transcripts were sequenced. Data came from immunoSEQ multiplex PCR; TCRdb stores just in-frame clones and leaves some out. Here the sample spans 38,000 or so clones, almost 65% being singletons. The source material was Tregs from blood. The receptors come from a woman aged 25-40 years in good health.

The V call is TRBV2, the J call TRBJ1-1; a possible D gene is TRBD1 (6 bases). V lost 6 bases to trimming and J lost 0 bases, with 11 bases between them. Germline V CDR1 and CDR2: SNHLY, FYNNEI. The CDR3 loop spans 14 amino acids. CDR3 coding DNA: TGTGCCAGCAGACCCGGGACACTGAACACTGAAGCTTTCTTT. As protein: CASRPGTLNTEAFF.

CDR3 DNA sequence: TGTGCCAGCAGTTACTCCTACACTAGCTACAATGAGCAGTTCTTC. Protein: CASSYSYTSYNEQFF. The chain uses TRBV6-5 and TRBJ2-1; D may be TRBD2 (5 bases). CDR1 and CDR2 (germline): MNHEY, SVGAGI. The CDR3 sequence is 15 residues long. Between the trimmed V and J ends, which lost 0 bases and 3 bases, there was a span of 9 bases.

The V and J genes are TRBV4-3 and TRBJ2-2; D not certain. Trimming removed 1 base from V and 5 bases from J, with 11 bases in between. Germline V gives CDR1 LGHNA, CDR2 YSLEER. The CDR3 consists of 15 residues. The CDR3 nucleotides are TGCGCCAGCAGCCAAGCTCCTAGATCGACCGGGGAGCTGTTTTTT. Translating gives CASSQAPRSTGELFF.

V and J are TRBV29-1 and TRBJ2-5; D is possibly TRBD1 (5 bases). The closer fit of TRBJ2-7 to the DNA end suggests the J call may be wrong. Germline V gene lookup returns CDR1 SQVTM and CDR2 ANQGSEA. The CDR3 totals 13 residues. This CDR3 is CSVEGQTGYEQYF. DNA of the CDR3: TGCAGCGTTGAAGGGCAAACAGGCTACGAGCAGTACTTC.

The chain has TRBV18 and TRBJ2-2, with D possibly matching TRBD2 (6 bases). This CDR3 comprises 16 residues. The germline CDR1 and CDR2 sequences are KGHSH and LQKENI. The ends were cut back, 0 bases at V and 2 bases at J, with 10 bases in the middle. CDR3 residues: CASSPPTSKNTGELFF. The DNA of the CDR3 is TGTGCCAGCTCACCACCCACTAGCAAAAACACCGGGGAGCTGTTTTTT.

The V gene is TRBV30, the J gene TRBJ2-5; no definite D call. Germline V gene lookup returns CDR1 GTSNPN and CDR2 SVGIG (reference sequence). CDR3 length: 12 amino acids. With 2 bases removed from V and 1 base from J, the gap between germline ends came to 5 bases. The CDR3: CAWSPLQETQYF. The DNA of the CDR3 is TGTGCCTGGAGTCCTCTCCAAGAGACCCAGTACTTC.

The chain joins TRBV4-3 to TRBJ2-1, with 16 positions matching TRBD2. There are 17 residues in the CDR3. V was pared by 3 bases and J by 2 bases, with 1 base of the junction left unmatched. Germline V gene data show CDR1 as LGHNA and CDR2 as YSLEER. The CDR3 reads CASSQGTSGRAYNEQFF. DNA of the CDR3: TGCGCCAGCAGCCAGGGGACTAGCGGGAGGGCCTACAATGAGCAGTTCTTC.

The V gene is TRBV7-2, the J gene TRBJ2-7, with 7 bases identical to TRBD2. The germline CDR1 and CDR2 sequences are SGHTA and FQGNSA. The CDR3 is 14 residues long. Unmatched junction bases numbered 11, after V lost 7 bases and J lost 5 bases. The CDR3 DNA is TGTGCCAGCAAGCCGAGGTGGGACTATCACGAGCAGTACTTC. This translates into CASKPRWDYHEQYF.

The chain is built from TRBV25-1 and TRBJ1-2, with 8 bases identical to TRBD1. Germline loops: CDR1 MGHDK, CDR2 SYGVNS. There are 17 residues in the CDR3. Trimming cost V 5 bases and J 4 bases; bases outside gene matches: 15. As DNA, the CDR3 is TGTGCCAGCAGTTCTCTCGGGACGGGACAGGAGGGCTATGGCTACACCTTC. This sequence encodes CASSSLGTGQEGYGYTF.

The J gene is TRBJ1-2, the V gene TRBV2, with D possibly being TRBD1 (5 bases). Germline lookup yields CDR1 SNHLY and CDR2 FYNNEI. The ends were cut back, 4 bases at V and 2 bases at J, with 8 bases in the middle. This CDR3 is 13 amino acids long. The CDR3 region has the DNA TGTGCCAGCAGTGTGGGGGGGAACTATGGCTACACCTTC. This gives the protein CASSVGGNYGYTF. Complete variable domain (other parts from reference TRBV2 and TRBJ1-2): EPEVTQTPSHQVTQMGQEVILRCVPISNHLYFYWYRQILGQKVEFLVSFYNNEISEKSEIFDDQFSVERPDGSNFTLKIRSTKLEDSAMYFCASSVGGNYGYTFGSGTRLTVV.

The genes are TRBV7-9 and TRBJ2-5; 7 bases are a match to TRBD1. Germline loops: CDR1 SEHNR, CDR2 FQNEAQ (reference sequence). This CDR3 has 16 residues. V shed 5 bases, J shed 3 bases, and the junction held 12 bases outside the gene matches. Written as DNA, the CDR3 is TGTGCCAGCAGCCACCGAGGAGCAGGGGGAAAAGAGACCCAGTACTTC. Amino acids: CASSHRGAGGKETQYF.

J is TRBJ1-2 and V is TRBV5-6, with 7 nucleotides matching TRBD1. The length of the CDR3 is 16 residues. Germline V gene sequence: CDR1 SGHDT, CDR2 YYEEEE. V lost 2 bases to trimming and J lost 8 bases; unmatched junction nucleotides: 15. The CDR3 protein is CASSFPGTATVGGYTF. The CDR3 nucleotides read TGTGCCAGCAGCTTCCCCGGGACAGCCACGGTAGGAGGCTACACCTTC.

CDR3 DNA: TGTGCCAGCAGTTACTCGGGGGGTAATTCACCCCTCCACTTT. Translated, it gives CASSYSGGNSPLHF. This chain uses TRBV6-5 with TRBJ1-6, with TRBD1 as a possible D gene (5 bases). V lost 0 bases, J lost 6 bases, and 6 bases lay in between. CDR1 MNHEY and CDR2 SVGAGI come from the germline V gene. This CDR3 is built from 14 residues.

This chain uses TRBV7-9 with TRBJ1-2, with 9 bases aligning to TRBD1. The junction had 13 bases not matched to a gene; V was cut back by 4 bases and J by 4 bases. CDR1 and CDR2 from the germline V gene are SEHNR and FQNEAQ (reference sequence). CDR3 length: 17 residues. CDR3 in DNA: TGTGCCAGCAGCTCAAATCTCCGGGACAGGGTATCCTATGGCTACACCTTC. Protein product: CASSSNLRDRVSYGYTF.

V is TRBV4-2 and J is TRBJ2-4; 7 bases map to TRBD2. The CDR3 sequence is 16 residues long. The germline gives CDR1 LGHNA, CDR2 YNFKEQ. V shed 1 base and J 3 bases; nucleotides not matched to a gene: 6. The DNA of the CDR3 is TGTGCCAGCAGCCAAGTTTTAGGCGGGAGCAAAAACATTCAGTACTTC. It specifies CASSQVLGGSKNIQYF.

This clone appeared a few times. The chain combines TRBV9 with TRBJ2-1, with 13 bases lining up with TRBD2. The V gene's germline CDR1 is SGDLS and CDR2 YYNGEE. V dropped 3 bases and J dropped 8; count of bases not matched to a gene: 5. This CDR3 region has 15 residues. In nucleotides, the CDR3 is TGTGCCAGCAGCGCGGGACTAGCGGGAAGAGATGAGCAGTTCTTC. It translates to CASSAGLAGRDEQFF.

The J gene is TRBJ2-1, the V gene TRBV18, with D hard to call. The germline V and J ends were trimmed by 1 base and 0 bases, with 7 bases remaining between them. The CDR3 totals 15 residues. Germline V gene data show CDR1 as KGHSH and CDR2 as LQKENI. CDR3 nucleotide sequence: TGTGCCAGCTCACCACTGCTGAGCTCCTACAATGAGCAGTTCTTC. Translating gives CASSPLLSSYNEQFF.

This clone was observed a handful of times. The chain is built from TRBV19 and TRBJ2-1; TRBD2 might be the D (6 bases). The CDR3 length is 16 residues. The germline gives CDR1 LNHDA, CDR2 SQIVND (reference sequence). V gave up 4 bases and J gave up 0 bases, with 13 bases separating them. CDR3 sequence reads: CASSRGRGSSYNEQFF. The CDR3 DNA is TGTGCCAGTAGTAGAGGGCGGGGAAGCTCCTACAATGAGCAGTTCTTC.

This clone appeared a few times. Here the CDR3 DNA reads TGTGCCAGCTCAATACAGGGGGGATACGAGCAGTACTTC. Protein product: CASSIQGGYEQYF. This chain uses TRBV18 with TRBJ2-5, with TRBD1 identical over 8 bases. The DNA matches TRBJ2-7 better at its end, which makes the J call doubtful. This CDR3 contains 13 residues. CDR1 KGHSH and CDR2 LQKENI come from the germline V gene.

CDR3 sequence (DNA): TGTGCCACCGGGACAGGGGGCAGTGGCAATCAGCCCCAGCATTTT. Its translation: CATGTGGSGNQPQHF. The rearrangement joins TRBV27 to TRBJ1-5; 12 nucleotides align to TRBD1. In germline, CDR1 is MNHEY, CDR2 SMNVEV (reference sequence). With V trimmed by 10 bases and J by 2 bases, 6 bases remained unmatched. The CDR3 has 15 amino acids.

The rearrangement uses TRBV28 and TRBJ1-1, with D possibly TRBD1 on 5 matching bases. Trimming took off 3 bases at V and 1 base at J, with 12 bases between the two ends. This CDR3 spans 15 amino acids. CDR1 MDHEN and CDR2 SYDVKM come from the germline V gene. The CDR3 loop reads CASSLSQGGNTEAFF. The CDR3 region has the DNA TGTGCCAGCAGTTTGTCTCAGGGAGGGAACACTGAAGCTTTCTTT.

The J gene is TRBJ2-7, the V gene TRBV28; 10 nucleotides match TRBD2. The CDR3 totals 16 residues. Unmatched junction bases numbered 10, after V lost 5 bases and J lost 3 bases. From germline, CDR1 is MDHEN and CDR2 SYDVKM. Here the CDR3 DNA reads TGTGCCAGCAGTCCTCGGGGTAGCGGGAGGAACTACGAGCAGTACTTC. It is translated as CASSPRGSGRNYEQYF.

This clone was seen a few times. The chain combines TRBV7-8 with TRBJ2-1, with 9 positions matching TRBD2. The CDR3 is made up of 15 amino acids. V lost 5 bases, J lost 1 base, and 3 bases stayed unmatched. Per the germline V gene, CDR1 is SGHVS and CDR2 is FQNEAQ. The CDR3 region has the DNA TGTGCCAGCAGCCATAGCGGGAGTTCCTACAATGAGCAGTTCTTC. Protein product: CASSHSGSSYNEQFF. The full variable domain, in which reference TRBV7-8 and TRBJ2-1 provide the parts outside the CDR3, is GAGVSQSPRYKVAKRGQDVALRCDPISGHVSLFWYQQALGQGPEFLTYFQNEAQLDKSGLPSDRFFAERPEGSVSTLKIQRTQQEDSAVYLCASSHSGSSYNEQFFGPGTRLTVL.

V and J are TRBV11-2 and TRBJ2-5, with D possibly TRBD2 on 5 matching bases. This CDR3 spans 13 amino acids. Germline values: CDR1 SGHAT, CDR2 FQNNGV. Trimming pared 5 bases from V and 2 bases from J, leaving 9 bases between. The DNA of the CDR3 is TGTGCCAGCAGCAAGGGAGAACAAGAGACCCAGTACTTC. This gives the protein CASSKGEQETQYF. Filled out from reference TRBV11-2 and TRBJ2-5, the complete variable domain reads EAGVAQSPRYKIIEKRQSVAFWCNPISGHATLYWYQQILGQGPKLLIQFQNNGVVDDSQLPKDRFSAERLKGVDSTLKIQPAKLEDSAVYLCASSKGEQETQYFGPGTRLLVL.

This clone was observed a few times. V is TRBV28 and J is TRBJ2-7; TRBD1 aligns across 9 bases. The CDR3 runs 16 residues. Germline trimming cut 8 bases from V and 3 bases from J; bases unmatched to any gene: 14. Germline V CDR1 and CDR2: MDHEN, SYDVKM. The CDR3 bases are TGTGCCAGCCTCGGCCCGCACAGGGGGCGCCGCTACGAGCAGTACTTC. Its translation is CASLGPHRGRRYEQYF.

This clone was seen a handful of times. This rearrangement joins TRBV27 to TRBJ2-1; 11 nucleotides match TRBD2. CDR1 is MNHEY and CDR2 is SMNVEV in the germline V gene (reference sequence). With V trimmed by 3 bases and J by 9 bases, 4 bases remained unmatched. CDR3 length: 14 amino acids. The CDR3 sequence: CASSFTSGRFEQFF. The CDR3 DNA is TGTGCCAGCAGTTTCACTAGCGGGAGATTTGAGCAGTTCTTC.

The CDR3 nucleotides read TGCGCCAGCAGCCAAGAAGGCACGCTAGCTGGGAACACCGGGGAGCTGTTTTTT. Translation gives CASSQEGTLAGNTGELFF. The chain employs TRBV4-3 and TRBJ2-2; weak D call: TRBD2 (5 bases). V lost 0 bases, J lost 1 base, and 15 bases lay in between. Germline CDR1 LGHNA, CDR2 YSLEER. CDR3 length: 18 residues.

In its sample, this clone was seen a few times. The chain employs TRBV27 and TRBJ2-7; 7 bases are shared with TRBD2. Losses at the gene ends were 5 bases for V and 2 bases for J; bases not matched to a gene: 6. The CDR3 runs 14 residues. Germline V gives CDR1 MNHEY, CDR2 SMNVEV (reference sequence). The CDR3: CASSQKRGPYEQYF. Here the CDR3 DNA reads TGTGCCAGCAGTCAAAAGCGGGGTCCCTACGAGCAGTACTTC.

The chain has TRBV9 and TRBJ2-3; D may be TRBD2 (6 bases). From germline, CDR1 is SGDLS and CDR2 YYNGEE. CDR3 length: 14 residues. V was pared by 1 base and J by 5 bases, with 11 bases between. CDR3 amino acids: CASSVSGVVDTQYF. CDR3 nucleotides: TGTGCCAGCAGCGTATCGGGAGTAGTAGATACGCAGTATTTT.

V and J are TRBV4-3 and TRBJ1-4; no firm D call. CDR3 length: 15 amino acids. Trimming removed 0 bases from V and 7 bases from J, with 12 bases in between. CDR1 and CDR2 (germline): LGHNA, YSLEER. The CDR3 DNA reads TGCGCCAGCAGCCAAGAGCCCGGGTCCGGTGAAAAACTGTTTTTT. Its translation is CASSQEPGSGEKLFF.

This sequence joins TRBV7-3 and TRBJ2-7; 7 bases map to TRBD1. Germline CDR1 SGHTA, CDR2 FQGTGA. The CDR3 loop spans 15 amino acids. J lost 3 bases, V lost 4 bases, and 9 bases had no gene match. This chain's CDR3 is CASSWLRDRLYEQYF. The CDR3 DNA is TGTGCCAGCAGCTGGCTACGGGACAGACTCTACGAGCAGTACTTC.